Following are 22 T cell receptor beta chains from one sample sequenced in a study of shared clonotypes between healthy human individuals. The method was immunoSEQ multiplex PCR; TCRdb's version includes in-frame clones alone and lacks a portion of them. The profile shows under 2,500,000 clones, around 95% of them singletons. Input material: naive CD4+ T cells sorted from blood. As to subset: CD45RA+ positively selected. The source of these receptors is a man aged 18 to 29 in good health.

The chain joins TRBV7-9 to TRBJ1-2; D might be TRBD1 (5 bases). Between the trimmed V and J ends, which lost 6 bases and 3 bases, there was a span of 14 bases. This CDR3 region has 14 residues. CDR1 and CDR2 (germline): SEHNR, FQNEAQ (reference sequence). The CDR3 reads CASRGGSRDYGYTF. The CDR3 region has the DNA TGTGCCAGCAGGGGAGGTAGCAGGGACTATGGCTACACCTTC.

The chain combines TRBV6-4 with TRBJ1-2, with TRBD1 as a possible D gene (5 bases). This CDR3 has 11 amino acids. Trimming took 2 bases from V and 7 from J, leaving 5 bases between them. Germline V gene sequence: CDR1 MRHNA, CDR2 SNTAGT. The CDR3 coding sequence is TGTGCCAGCAGTGACGGGGGTGGCTACACCTTC. It translates to CASSDGGGYTF.

The chain joins TRBV5-1 to TRBJ2-5, with TRBD1 identical over 8 bases. CDR1 is SGHRS and CDR2 is YFSETQ in the germline V gene. The CDR3 totals 16 residues. Unmatched junction bases numbered 9, after V lost 0 bases and J lost 5 bases. CDR3 loop: CASSLEPTGVVETQYF. CDR3 nucleotide sequence: TGCGCCAGCAGCTTGGAACCGACAGGGGTGGTCGAGACCCAGTACTTC. The full variable domain, completed using reference TRBV5-1 and TRBJ2-5, is KAGVTQTPRYLIKTRGQQVTLSCSPISGHRSVSWYQQTPGQGLQFLFEYFSETQRNKGNFPGRFSGRQFSNSRSEMNVSTLELGDSALYLCASSLEPTGVVETQYFGPGTRLLVL.

Concerning this clone: At the DNA level, this CDR3 is encoded by other sequences in the same sample as well. The V and J genes are TRBV7-2 and TRBJ1-5; 11 bases agree with TRBD1. The length of the CDR3 is 14 residues. V trimming: 5 bases; J trimming: 7 bases; junction bases outside the gene matches: 4. Germline lookup yields CDR1 SGHTA and CDR2 FQGNSA. CDR3 protein: CASSLGQGGQPQHF. CDR3 DNA sequence: TGTGCCAGCAGCCTGGGACAGGGGGGACAGCCCCAGCATTTT.

The rearrangement links TRBV27 to TRBJ1-5; D perhaps matches TRBD1 (5 bases). V was pared by 2 bases and J by 5 bases, with 13 bases between. This CDR3 is built from 15 residues. CDR1 is MNHEY and CDR2 is SMNVEV in the germline V gene (reference sequence). The DNA for the CDR3 is TGTGCCAGCAGTTTAAGAGGGGTCGACTATCAGCCCCAGCATTTT. Translating gives CASSLRGVDYQPQHF.

The rearrangement uses TRBV30 and TRBJ2-3; D is unresolved. CDR3 length: 13 residues. Deletions cut 5 bases from V and 4 bases from J, with 13 bases between. Germline CDR1 reads GTSNPN; CDR2 reads SVGIG (reference sequence). CDR3 sequence reads: CAWDGLEADTQYF. The CDR3 DNA is TGTGCCTGGGACGGCTTAGAAGCAGATACGCAGTATTTT.

The chain recombines TRBV10-3 with TRBJ2-7; D is perhaps TRBD1 or TRBD2 (5 bases each). V shed 6 bases and J shed 5 bases, with 17 bases lying between them. This CDR3 comprises 14 residues. Germline V gene sequence: CDR1 ENHRY, CDR2 SYGVKD. In DNA form, the CDR3 reads TGTGCCATCAGCCCGGGACGGGTTGTCCACGAGCAGTACTTC. This gives the protein CAISPGRVVHEQYF.

The chain has TRBV28 and TRBJ1-5, with unresolved D. CDR1 is MDHEN, CDR2 SYDVKM, per germline. CDR3 length: 13 amino acids. V was pared by 3 bases and J by 7 bases, with 10 bases between. CDR3 nucleotides: TGTGCCAGCAGTTTTGAAGAAAGACAGCCCCAGCATTTT. Translated, it gives CASSFEERQPQHF.

The genes are TRBV18 and TRBJ2-3; 10 bases map to TRBD1. With V trimmed by 5 bases and J by 2 bases, 4 bases remained unmatched. Germline assignment: CDR1 KGHSH and CDR2 LQKENI. This CDR3 is 15 amino acids long. The CDR3 loop reads CASSSDRGPTDTQYF. In DNA form, the CDR3 reads TGTGCCAGCTCATCCGACAGGGGGCCCACAGATACGCAGTATTTT.

Here the CDR3 reads CASSYEAGRQETQYF. CDR3 in DNA: TGTGCCAGCAGTTACGAAGCAGGGAGGCAAGAGACCCAGTACTTC. The V call is TRBV6-5, the J call TRBJ2-5; D is possibly TRBD2 (6 bases). The CDR3 has 15 amino acids. The V gene lost 2 bases and the J gene lost 2 bases, with 12 bases spanning the gap. Germline lookup yields CDR1 MNHEY and CDR2 SVGAGI.

With respect to this clone: The same CDR3 is also encoded by other DNA sequences in this sample. The chain employs TRBV6-5 and TRBJ1-1; D is ambiguous. Trimming stripped 4 bases from V and 5 bases from J, with 8 bases between. The CDR3 is 12 residues long. Germline values: CDR1 MNHEY, CDR2 SVGAGI. The CDR3 DNA reads TGTGCCAGCAGTTCCCCCGGAACTGAAGCTTTCTTT. Translation: CASSSPGTEAFF.

V usage is TRBV6-6 and J usage is TRBJ2-2; 14 bases map to TRBD2. Germline CDR1 and CDR2: MNHNY and SVGAGI (reference sequence). The CDR3 is made up of 16 amino acids. Losses at the gene ends were 6 bases for V and 7 bases for J; bases not matched to a gene: 7. CDR3 in amino acids: CASSLGLAGVNGELFF. The CDR3, as DNA: TGTGCCAGCAGCCTGGGACTAGCGGGAGTTAACGGGGAGCTGTTTTTT.

The J gene is TRBJ1-5, the V gene TRBV7-9, with TRBD1 matching over 7 bases. The CDR3 has 15 amino acids. The J segment lost 2 bases and the V segment lost 5 bases, leaving 6 bases of the junction unmatched. Germline CDR1 SEHNR, CDR2 FQNEAQ (reference sequence). CDR3 DNA: TGTGCCAGCAGCACAGGGGCGCTTCGCAATCAGCCCCAGCATTTT. This sequence encodes CASSTGALRNQPQHF.

The gene calls are TRBV19 and TRBJ1-2, with D perhaps TRBD1 (6 bases). The germline CDR1 and CDR2 sequences are LNHDA and SQIVND (reference sequence). The CDR3 extends over 14 amino acids. V was pared by 7 bases and J by 3 bases, with 15 bases between. In DNA form, the CDR3 reads TGTGCCAGTAAAAGGGGGGAGAATTACTATGGCTACACCTTC. Its protein is CASKRGENYYGYTF.

This chain connects TRBV6-1 to TRBJ1-1; TRBD1 agrees at 9 bases. This CDR3 is 14 amino acids long. V shed 8 bases, J shed 4 bases, and the junction held 8 bases outside the gene matches. Germline CDR1 and CDR2: MNHNS and SASEGT. CDR3 sequence reads: CASGQGRAATEAFF. CDR3 in DNA: TGTGCCAGCGGACAGGGGAGGGCGGCCACTGAAGCTTTCTTT.

Points on this clone: This CDR3 is also generated by other DNA sequences in the sample. The chain couples TRBV5-1 to TRBJ2-1; D is unresolved. V was cut by 0 bases and J by 2 bases, with 9 bases left in between. Looked up from germline, CDR1 is SGHRS and CDR2 is YFSETQ. This CDR3 is 15 amino acids long. The chain's CDR3 is CASSLAGETYNEQFF. CDR3 DNA: TGCGCCAGCAGCTTGGCAGGCGAAACCTACAATGAGCAGTTCTTC.

This CDR3 reads CASSSPVVQETQYF. The CDR3 nucleotides are TGTGCCAGCAGCTCCCCCGTAGTGCAAGAGACCCAGTACTTC. This sequence joins TRBV11-2 and TRBJ2-5; D not certain. The CDR3 covers 14 residues. Germline assignment: CDR1 SGHAT and CDR2 FQNNGV. The ends were cut back, 4 bases at V and 2 bases at J, with 11 bases in the middle.

This clone was detected once. The rearrangement links TRBV18 to TRBJ2-1, with TRBD2 matching over 12 bases. The V gene's germline CDR1 is KGHSH and CDR2 LQKENI. The CDR3 contains 16 residues. V dropped 3 bases and J dropped 4; count of bases not matched to a gene: 4. This CDR3 reads CASSPGTSGYYNEQFF. In DNA form, the CDR3 reads TGTGCCAGCTCACCCGGGACTAGCGGGTATTACAATGAGCAGTTCTTC.

The chain links TRBV7-8 to TRBJ1-2; 7 bases are shared with TRBD1. CDR1 SGHVS and CDR2 FQNEAQ come from the germline V gene. This CDR3 contains 15 residues. The J segment lost 1 base and the V segment lost 5 bases, leaving 7 bases of the junction unmatched. CDR3 sequence (DNA): TGTGCCAGCAGCCCGGGTCAGGGGGGTAACTATGGCTACACCTTC. It is translated as CASSPGQGGNYGYTF.

The chain carries TRBV19 and TRBJ2-5, with D unresolved. CDR1 and CDR2 from the germline V gene are LNHDA and SQIVND (reference sequence). The CDR3 sequence is 14 residues long. V lost 3 bases, J lost 4 bases, and 12 bases lay in between. The CDR3 DNA reads as TGTGCCAGTAGTATCGACGGAAGTGGAGAGACCCAGTACTTC. It codes for CASSIDGSGETQYF.

The chain couples TRBV4-1 to TRBJ2-2; the match to TRBD2 covers 7 bases. The J segment lost 4 bases and the V segment lost 6 bases, leaving 11 bases of the junction unmatched. CDR1 MGHRA and CDR2 YSYEKL come from the germline V gene. This CDR3 has 16 amino acids. This chain's CDR3 is CASRDPLGRGTGELFF. The CDR3 DNA sequence: TGCGCCAGCAGAGACCCCTTAGGGAGGGGCACCGGGGAGCTGTTTTTT.

The chain is built from TRBV4-1 and TRBJ1-6; TRBD1 is a possible D gene (5 bases). V lost 4 bases to trimming and J lost 9 bases, with 16 bases between them. This CDR3 has 15 residues. Germline lookup yields CDR1 MGHRA and CDR2 YSYEKL. CDR3 DNA: TGCGCCAGCAGCCGCTTAGGAGGGGCAGGTTCACCCCTCCACTTT. It codes for CASSRLGGAGSPLHF.